Each of the 27 T cell receptor beta chains below was sequenced from the same sample in a study of blood T cell repertoires in COVID-19. The repertoire was sequenced with immunoSEQ multiplex PCR; TCRdb's copy has only in-frame clones and lacks some. Of 310,000 or so clones in the sample, 80% to 95% were seen once. The sample comprised PBMCs or T cells enriched from blood (not recorded which). The receptors come from a woman under 40 who had recovered from COVID-19.

The CDR3 here is CASRPGHSTEAFF. DNA for the CDR3: TGTGCCAGCAGACCGGGACATTCCACTGAAGCTTTCTTT. J is TRBJ1-1 and V is TRBV28; perhaps TRBD1 as D (6 bases). V was cut by 6 bases and J by 4 bases, with 12 bases left in between. The CDR3 has 13 amino acids. Germline-derived CDR1 and CDR2 are MDHEN and SYDVKM.

This clone was recorded a few times. The rearrangement uses TRBV7-9 and TRBJ2-2; TRBD2 aligns across 12 bases. The germline V gene has CDR1 SEHNR and CDR2 FQNEAQ (reference sequence). This CDR3 has 16 residues. V lost 5 bases and J lost 8; bases outside the gene matches: 9. CDR3 bases: TGTGCCAGCAGCCGACCCCTAGCGGGAGGGCCGGGGGAGCTGTTTTTT. Its translation is CASSRPLAGGPGELFF.

The chain links TRBV27 to TRBJ1-5; possible D gene TRBD1, 5 bases. This CDR3 has 15 amino acids. From germline, CDR1 is MNHEY and CDR2 SMNVEV (reference sequence). V was pared by 4 bases and J by 0 bases, with 10 bases between. The CDR3 nucleotides are TGTGCCAGCAGTTACGGGGGTTATAGCAATCAGCCCCAGCATTTT. This encodes CASSYGGYSNQPQHF.

In its sample, this clone was seen many times. The V call is TRBV28, the J call TRBJ1-5, with D tentatively TRBD1 (5 bases). The V gene lost 2 bases and the J gene lost 4 bases, with 15 bases spanning the gap. Germline loops: CDR1 MDHEN, CDR2 SYDVKM. The CDR3 has 16 residues. CDR3 sequence (DNA): TGTGCCAGCAGTTTACCCCCACAGGTTCTGAATCAGCCCCAGCATTTT. It yields the protein CASSLPPQVLNQPQHF.

Only one count was recorded for this clone. This chain uses TRBV27 with TRBJ1-2, with 8 bases lining up with TRBD1. From germline, CDR1 is MNHEY and CDR2 SMNVEV (reference sequence). V was pared by 6 bases and J by 7 bases, with 7 bases of the junction left unmatched. This CDR3 has 13 amino acids. In nucleotides, the CDR3 is TGTGCCAGCAGGTTGACAGGGGTTAGTGGCTACACCTTC. Residues: CASRLTGVSGYTF.

The CDR3 here is CAISDRGPNQPQHF. CDR3 DNA sequence: TGTGCCATCAGTGACAGGGGCCCAAATCAGCCCCAGCATTTT. The rearrangement links TRBV10-3 to TRBJ1-5; D is possibly TRBD1 (6 bases). The CDR3 is made up of 14 amino acids. V was pared by 3 bases and J by 4 bases, with 10 bases between. The germline V gene has CDR1 ENHRY and CDR2 SYGVKD.

This clone was recorded once. J is TRBJ2-5 and V is TRBV24-1; TRBD1 agrees at 8 bases. This CDR3 comprises 14 residues. J gave up 5 bases and V 3 bases, and 4 bases lay outside the gene matches. Germline CDR1 and CDR2: KGHDR and SFDVKD. The CDR3 bases are TGTGCCACCAGTGATACGACAGGGGTGGAGACCCAGTACTTC. Protein product: CATSDTTGVETQYF.

CDR3 region: CASSLGSGSNLFF. CDR3 coding DNA: TGCGCCAGCAGCTTGGGGAGCGGGAGTAATCTGTTCTTC. The chain has TRBV5-1 and TRBJ2-1, with 8 bases identical to TRBD2. This CDR3 is 13 amino acids long. The junction had 8 bases not matched to a gene; V was cut back by 0 bases and J by 15 bases. Germline CDR1 and CDR2: SGHRS and YFSETQ.

The J gene is TRBJ1-5, the V gene TRBV28; unclear D gene. V lost 6 bases and J 8 bases, leaving 11 bases between the germline ends. CDR3 length: 12 residues. Looked up from germline, CDR1 is MDHEN and CDR2 is SYDVKM. The DNA for the CDR3 is TGTGCCAGCAGCCGACTTGGAGAGCCCCAGCATTTT. Its protein is CASSRLGEPQHF.

The CDR3 region is CASSDTGLADTGELFF. CDR3 in DNA: TGTGCCAGCAGTGACACGGGACTAGCGGACACCGGGGAGCTGTTTTTT. The chain employs TRBV6-1 and TRBJ2-2; 11 bases map to TRBD2. This CDR3 is built from 16 residues. The J segment lost 3 bases and the V segment lost 3 bases, leaving 3 bases of the junction unmatched. Germline V gene data show CDR1 as MNHNS and CDR2 as SASEGT.

The V and J genes are TRBV27 and TRBJ2-5, with 10 bases identical to TRBD1. The germline V gene encodes CDR1 MNHEY and CDR2 SMNVEV (reference sequence). Trimming took 4 bases from V and 5 from J; bases not matched to a gene: 10. This CDR3 has 16 residues. The CDR3 nucleotides read TGTGCCAGCAGTTCCCGGACAGGGGGTACGGGGGAGACCCAGTACTTC. Translated: CASSSRTGGTGETQYF.

This chain connects TRBV19 to TRBJ1-2, with D possibly being TRBD1 (5 bases). Germline V gives CDR1 LNHDA, CDR2 SQIVND (reference sequence). CDR3 size: 15 residues. Trimming took off 4 bases at V and 0 bases at J, with 12 bases between the two ends. CDR3 nucleotide sequence: TGTGCCAGTAGTACCCGACAGACAACTAACTATGGCTACACCTTC. Protein sequence: CASSTRQTTNYGYTF.

V gene TRBV19 combines with J gene TRBJ2-1; TRBD2 agrees at 9 bases. The CDR3 loop spans 15 amino acids. Losses at the gene ends were 4 bases for V and 5 bases for J; bases not matched to a gene: 6. Germline CDR1 and CDR2: LNHDA and SQIVND (reference sequence). The CDR3 region is CASSTRTSANNEQFF. The CDR3 bases are TGTGCCAGTAGTACCCGGACTAGCGCAAACAATGAGCAGTTCTTC. The variable domain in full, with the rest retrieved from reference TRBV19 and TRBJ2-1, is DGGITQSPKYLFRKEGQNVTLSCEQNLNHDAMYWYRQDPGQGLRLIYYSQIVNDFQKGDIAEGYSVSREKKESFPLTVTSAQKNPTAFYLCASSTRTSANNEQFFGPGTRLTVL.

The chain couples TRBV9 to TRBJ2-4; 7 nucleotides match TRBD1. Looked up from germline, CDR1 is SGDLS and CDR2 is YYNGEE. The CDR3 runs to 18 residues. Germline trimming cut 3 bases from V and 1 base from J; bases unmatched to any gene: 13. CDR3 nucleotide sequence: TGTGCCAGCAGCGAGACAGGGACGGATTATTCGGCCAAAAACATTCAGTACTTC. It yields the protein CASSETGTDYSAKNIQYF.

The V call is TRBV7-3, the J call TRBJ2-5; a possible D gene is TRBD2 (5 bases). Germline lookup yields CDR1 SGHTA and CDR2 FQGTGA. Trimming shortened V by 5 bases and J by 2 bases, and 15 bases separated the two germline ends. This CDR3 has 15 amino acids. CDR3 nucleotides: TGTGCCAGCAGCCAATCGGGGTGGGGTCAAGAGACCCAGTACTTC. The encoded protein is CASSQSGWGQETQYF.

The V call is TRBV18, the J call TRBJ2-1, with 10 positions matching TRBD2. Germline V gives CDR1 KGHSH, CDR2 LQKENI. Losses at the gene ends were 0 bases for V and 5 bases for J; bases not matched to a gene: 10. This CDR3 spans 18 amino acids. The CDR3 DNA sequence: TGTGCCAGCTCACCACCAGGCCCGACTAGCGGGCCAGACAATGAGCAGTTCTTC. Its protein product is CASSPPGPTSGPDNEQFF.

The chain links TRBV24-1 to TRBJ2-3; a weak D match, TRBD1 (5 bases). V lost 3 bases and J 2 bases, leaving 11 bases between the germline ends. The CDR3 consists of 15 residues. The germline gives CDR1 KGHDR, CDR2 SFDVKD. The DNA of the CDR3 is TGTGCCACCAGTGATACCAGGGTATCCACAGATACGCAGTATTTT. This translates into CATSDTRVSTDTQYF.

This sequence joins TRBV6-5 and TRBJ1-5; no definite D call. This CDR3 has 13 amino acids. Germline V lookup: CDR1 MNHEY, CDR2 SVGAGI. V dropped 6 bases and J dropped 3 bases, with 9 bases sitting between them. This chain's CDR3 is CASSPQINQPQHF. The CDR3 DNA follows: TGTGCCAGCAGCCCCCAAATCAATCAGCCCCAGCATTTT.

This clone was counted between two and nine times. The rearrangement links TRBV7-8 to TRBJ1-3; D possibly corresponds to TRBD1 (5 bases). Trimming took off 2 bases at V and 2 bases at J, with 10 bases between the two ends. Germline values: CDR1 SGHVS, CDR2 FQNEAQ. The CDR3 has 15 residues. The CDR3 here is CASSLPRRAGNTIYF. The CDR3 bases are TGTGCCAGCAGCTTACCCCGCAGGGCTGGAAACACCATATATTTT.

This rearrangement joins TRBV7-2 to TRBJ2-7; 8 nucleotides align to TRBD1. Germline CDR1 reads SGHTA; CDR2 reads FQGNSA. V lost 5 bases to trimming and J lost 0 bases; unmatched junction nucleotides: 6. The CDR3 covers 15 residues. The chain's CDR3 is CASSLRTGSSYEQYF. CDR3 nucleotide sequence: TGTGCCAGCAGCCTCCGGACAGGGAGCTCCTACGAGCAGTACTTC.

The chain uses TRBV7-9 and TRBJ2-3; 11 bases agree with TRBD2. The CDR3 is made up of 16 amino acids. The V gene's germline CDR1 is SEHNR and CDR2 FQNEAQ (reference sequence). Trimming cost V 4 bases and J 2 bases; bases outside gene matches: 5. CDR3 in DNA: TGTGCCAGCAGCTCACGGACTAGCGGGTACACAGATACGCAGTATTTT. Translating gives CASSSRTSGYTDTQYF.

The chain is built from TRBV10-1 and TRBJ2-7, with D possibly matching TRBD2 (6 bases). The CDR3 contains 14 residues. CDR1 is WNHNN, CDR2 SYGVQD, per germline (reference sequence). V dropped 3 bases and J dropped 6 bases, with 15 bases sitting between them. Here the CDR3 DNA reads TGCGCCAGCAGTGATGGAGGGAACGTAGGCGAGCAGTACTTC. Translated, it gives CASSDGGNVGEQYF.

This clone appeared a few times. The chain is built from TRBV6-5 and TRBJ1-1, with 9 bases that match TRBD1. From germline, CDR1 is MNHEY and CDR2 SVGAGI. Trimming took 6 bases from V and 4 from J; bases not matched to a gene: 9. This CDR3 contains 15 residues. The CDR3 DNA reads as TGTGCCAGCAGGACCCTACAGGGGGCGCCCACTGAAGCTTTCTTT. It yields the protein CASRTLQGAPTEAFF.

The chain uses TRBV18 and TRBJ2-1, with TRBD2 identical over 10 bases. This CDR3 comprises 18 residues. The germline V gene has CDR1 KGHSH and CDR2 LQKENI. V lost 0 bases, J lost 7 bases, and 12 bases stayed unmatched. CDR3 residues: CASSPPSTSGIGRNEQFF. The CDR3 bases are TGTGCCAGCTCACCACCTAGCACTAGCGGGATAGGGAGGAATGAGCAGTTCTTC.

The CDR3, as DNA: TGTGCCAGCAGGCCCGGGACAGGAACCCACGAGCAGTACTTC. Protein sequence: CASRPGTGTHEQYF. The chain links TRBV6-5 to TRBJ2-7; 8 positions match TRBD1. The germline V gene encodes CDR1 MNHEY and CDR2 SVGAGI. Unmatched junction bases numbered 9, after V lost 6 bases and J lost 5 bases. CDR3 size: 14 residues.

The chain is built from TRBV10-3 and TRBJ2-3; 8 bases are a match to TRBD2. The V gene end was trimmed by 3 bases and the J gene end by 0 bases; junction bases not matched to a gene: 5. Germline V gives CDR1 ENHRY, CDR2 SYGVKD. The CDR3 runs 16 residues. Written as DNA, the CDR3 is TGTGCCATCAGTGACGCCACTAGCGGTAGCACAGATACGCAGTATTTT. Translated, it gives CAISDATSGSTDTQYF.

This clone was observed a single time. The chain has TRBV29-1 and TRBJ1-4; perhaps TRBD1 as D (6 bases). Germline assignment: CDR1 SQVTM and CDR2 ANQGSEA. The CDR3 is made up of 16 amino acids. Trimming took off 0 bases at V and 0 bases at J, with 11 bases between the two ends. The CDR3 spells CSVEDGGAATNEKLFF. CDR3 sequence (DNA): TGCAGCGTTGAAGATGGGGGGGCTGCAACTAATGAAAAACTGTTTTTT.